This TCR beta chain derives from a study of cytomegalovirus exposure and HLA in healthy donors (dated by TCRdb to 2016 to 2017). Looking at the study overall: An earlier analysis of roughly 570 of the donors reported approximately 280 Gb of sequence data and 95 million to 130 million unique TCR beta sequences obtained from 150 million to 200 million T cells. Every discovery cohort repertoire had been produced on one sequencing platform. The study was designed to test whether signatures of past pathogen exposure could be identified by cataloging public T cell receptors. Rather than using new phenotypic data, the later analysis identified candidate immune exposures from TCR beta sequences and from how often those sequences occurred across donors. Class I and class II HLA loci were covered by the typing at four-digit resolution. Around 320 gigabases of sequencing data and approximately 85 million unique TCR sequences were included in an early release covering 500 to 750 HLA-typed donors. Among the roughly 370 genotyped donors, around 81% belonged to the genetic ancestry cluster associated with self-reported Caucasian donors. In a later genetic analysis, genome-wide SNP genotypes for about three fifths of the roughly 670 donors were used, and that subset was treated as a discovery cohort. On average, over 200,000 unique TCR beta nucleotide sequences were sequenced per donor among more than 350 genotyped donors of the cohort, with roughly 19% of those sequences being non-productive. A later analysis re-examined previously published TCR beta repertoires from over 500 donors and added high-resolution HLA genotyping to investigate patterns of TCR occurrence. Alongside the repertoire data, information on donor age, sex, ethnicity and CMV serostatus was compiled. The study used immunosequencing to profile the T cell repertoires of 666 subjects and linked those repertoires to cytomegalovirus serostatus. In addition to the first cohort of roughly 670 subjects, a separate validation cohort of some 120 different subjects was used. To predict cytomegalovirus infection status, the study brought together high-throughput TCR immunosequencing, statistical association of individual TCRs with disease status, and machine learning. The number of donors typed differed by locus, with roughly 620-630 for A, B, C, DRB1 and DQB1, over 500 for DQA1, about 610 for DPA1, and 400 to 490 for DPB1. An earlier analysis of 587 of the donors applied high-throughput TCR beta sequencing to assess whether each TCR beta V gene segment acted as functional or pseudogenic. Five DR-DQ haplotypes were treated as single units for association and clustering because of strong linkage in the cohort.

From the cysteine up to the phenylalanine, the CDR3 has a length of 15 residues. Of the read, only the CDR3 DNA is kept; its 45 bases are in frame from base 1. Trimmed from V: 0 bases; trimmed from J: 5 bases; junction bases lacking a gene match: 2. The germline V gene (reference sequence) yields SGHNT for CDR1 and YYREEE for CDR2. About this clone: No antigen is known for it. No base-level quality is on record; no much larger clone is a single base apart. The same CDR3 can be traced to other DNA sequences in this sample.

The paper as a whole reports these results and caveats: This cohort had only TCR beta chains sequenced, and the lack of alpha or paired-chain data limited which features could be detected. The 87-base-pair reads could not distinguish some IMGT-functional V segments, including TRBV6-2 and TRBV6-3, so those segments were excluded. In the study, 164 TCR beta chains were listed as associated with cytomegalovirus. In an earlier analysis of roughly 500 of the donors, most TCR beta V segments appeared in productive rearrangements about 87% or about 30% of the time, broadly matching IMGT annotations. While some public TCRs were present in many individuals, most TCR sequences turned up only very rarely across donors. The classifier was reported to diagnose cytomegalovirus status with high specificity and sensitivity in both the original and validation cohorts. In vitro tests confirmed that a few of the cytomegalovirus-associated TCR beta chains recognize cytomegalovirus antigens. In a later analysis, 15,000 to 20,000 TCR beta sequences were associated with specific HLA alleles at a false discovery rate of 0.05. Compared with the approximately 720-donor mean, donors in an Asian-associated ancestry cluster had fewer N-insertions in productive TCRs, according to a later genetic analysis. Roughly uniform sequencing depth across donors was assumed in presence/absence analyses, although this assumption may not hold. In a later analysis, TCR association rates were found to vary across HLA loci, with the most associated TCRs seen for DRB1 alleles and the fewest for HLA-C alleles. According to a later analysis, most CMV-associated TCR beta chains appeared to be HLA-restricted, and the HLA associations seemed to be driven largely by CMV exposure. It was suggested by the authors that the approach could potentially be generalized to other disease states and immunological phenotypes. Because HLA typing was missing for some donors at each locus, association tests included only the typed subset. A later analysis found that HLA-associated TCR beta chains were more clonally expanded and had lower generation probabilities than equally common non-associated chains. A further reported finding was that TCR beta sequences accurately predicted the HLA-A and HLA-B alleles for most subjects in the first cohort. An association between a missense DCLRE1C variant and V-gene and J-gene trimming of TCR beta chains was found in a later genetic analysis and replicated in an independent cohort. According to a later analysis, parvovirus B19, influenza, CMV and Epstein-Barr virus appeared linked to several top co-occurrence clusters. Assigning TCR associations to individual alleles was difficult when HLA alleles, especially DR and DQ, strongly co-occurred. Linkage disequilibrium might explain the correlated functional status among segregating V segments, but an unknown experimental factor could not be excluded. A group of highly shared sequence variants was considered likely to be a technical artifact of the sequencing pipeline. Immune exposure information for the cohort was limited to CMV serostatus. Approximately 16 rarely observed V segments, including chromosome 9 orphons, were excluded from the earlier analysis of almost 600 of the donors because counts were too low.

The library relied on the immunoSEQ multiplex PCR assay. For the multiplex PCR, a mixture combining 60 forward primers for TCR Vbeta segments and 13 reverse primers for TCR Jbeta segments was used. Amplification of the CDR3 region of rearranged TCR beta genes was performed with a multiplex PCR assay on genomic DNA. On the Illumina HiSeq System, the amplified TCR beta libraries were sequenced as 87-base-pair reads. In the paper's pipeline: Across the 500 to 750 repertoires, a later analysis counted roughly 77 million unique TCR beta chains, around 10 million of which were shared by at least two donors. To remove PCR and sequencing errors, raw reads were error-corrected and collapsed into unique sequences using a nearest-neighbor algorithm that merged closely related sequences. Alignment of CDR3 sequences to IMGT reference sequences was used to assign V, D and J gene segments. For a sequence to be retained, a match of at least six nucleotides to both a V gene segment and a J gene segment was required. Rearrangements were called productive when the CDR3 lacked stop codons and stayed in frame with V and J; all others were non-productive. CDR3 was defined by IMGT convention, running from the second conserved V-encoded cysteine to the conserved J-encoded phenylalanine. The earlier analysis of some 540 of the donors excluded any sequence lacking an unambiguous match to a single V gene segment. An earlier analysis of a few hundred of the donors called V segments functional above 56.7% productive rearrangements and segregating when the between-donor standard deviation exceeded 5%. A statistical classification framework was built to diagnose cytomegalovirus status from the catalog of TCR beta chain sequences. A later analysis assigned V and J genes by comparing TCR nucleotide sequences with IMGT/GENE-DB human TR gene sequences. The TCRdist pipeline was used in a later analysis to assign CDR3 sequences and most-parsimonious VDJ recombination scenarios. In a later analysis, every TCR beta chain was defined by the combination of its CDR3 amino acid sequence and its V-gene family, and reads without a unique V-gene family were dropped. To address suspected cross-contamination and a sequencing artifact, a later analysis removed 550 to 750 highly shared, low-generation-probability nucleotide sequences. For each public chain, a later analysis derived a clonal expansion index from normalized ranks of inferred template counts within each repertoire. Generation probabilities in a later analysis came from a VDJ recombination model fitted to out-of-frame rearrangements, and those results were checked against IGoR. In a later analysis, TCR-TCR, TCR-HLA and TCR-CMV co-occurrence was scored with hypergeometric tests, and a repertoire-size bias correction was applied to TCR pairs. A later analysis estimated false discovery rates by permuting HLA or CMV assignments 20 times. In a later analysis, co-occurring TCRs were grouped using DBSCAN, and TCRdist sequence similarity was added for clustering within HLA-allele-positive subsets. For co-occurrence clustering, repertoires with fewer than 30,000 or more than 120,000 public chains were excluded, along with five repertoires with anomalous nucleotide sharing. Imported from immuneACCESS, the table was reduced by TCRdb to in-frame sequences with V and J called. These copies leave out some clones; in studies compared against another copy, an unresolved V gene accounts for under half, and the cause of the remainder is not known. Clone size and V and J calls were adopted from that table, with D and trimming inferred from the DNA. The sample table shows under 200,000 clones, and roughly 80% are seen once. Around 2% of the sample belongs to the ten largest clones.

The cohort consisted of 650 to 850 healthy bone marrow donors. At the time of sampling, all cohort members were nominally healthy, though unrecorded immune exposures were likely present. CMV serostatus was positive for about 270 and negative for 352 of the 666 cohort members, and was not recorded for this donor. Each donor provided a peripheral blood sample, and peripheral blood mononuclear cells were used for TCR beta sequencing. Genomic DNA was extracted from the blood cell samples with the Qiagen DNeasy Blood Extraction Kit. The receptor was isolated from a human donor in good health. Sequencing was performed on PBMCs. The chain uses TRBV5-4 and TRBJ1-4; 9 bases in between match TRBD1. The CDR3 protein is CASSLGGQGNEKLFF. The DNA sequence is as follows: TGTGCCAGCAGCTTGGGGGGACAGGGCAATGAAAAACTGTTTTTT.